These 30 T cell receptor beta chains came from one sample sequenced in a study of OX40 agonist ivuxolimab in advanced cancers. TCRdb's copy holds only in-frame clones and misses some; the assay was immunoSEQ multiplex PCR. In the table there are about 60,000 clones, 94% of which are singletons. The sequences come from CD4+ or CD8+ T cells sorted from blood, collected in a trial of the OX40 agonist ivuxolimab. The source is an adult with an advanced solid tumor such as melanoma, head and neck, liver or kidney cancer.

The chain recombines TRBV5-1 with TRBJ2-3, with 7 bases fitting TRBD2. Per germline, CDR1 SGHRS and CDR2 YFSETQ. The CDR3 has 15 residues. V was pared by 3 bases and J by 7 bases, with 11 bases of the junction left unmatched. DNA for the CDR3: TGCGCCAGCAGCTCATCGGGGGGAGGGTCAAATACGCAGTATTTT. This gives the protein CASSSSGGGSNTQYF.

The rearrangement links TRBV14 to TRBJ2-1; D gene ambiguous. The length of the CDR3 is 18 residues. The V and J ends lost 2 bases and 2 bases respectively, with 19 bases between them. Germline-derived CDR1 and CDR2 are SGHDN and FVKESK. CDR3 in amino acids: CASSQILIAAAAYNEQFF. In DNA, the CDR3 is TGTGCCAGCAGCCAAATACTGATCGCGGCGGCGGCCTACAATGAGCAGTTCTTC.

The chain combines TRBV5-4 with TRBJ2-3; D ambiguous. The germline V gene has CDR1 SGHNT and CDR2 YYREEE (reference sequence). This CDR3 region has 12 residues. V lost 0 bases and J lost 3, with 2 bases in between. As DNA, the CDR3 is TGTGCCAGCAGCTTGGAGACAGATACGCAGTATTTT. Protein product: CASSLETDTQYF.

V gene TRBV5-8 combines with J gene TRBJ2-7; no reliable D call. Germline loops: CDR1 SGHTS, CDR2 YDEGEE. The CDR3 consists of 16 residues. V was trimmed by 3 bases and J by 5 bases, leaving 21 bases between them. CDR3 nucleotides: TGTGCCAGCAGCTCAGGAAACCCGATCTTTAGGGACGAGCAGTACTTC. Translating it yields CASSSGNPIFRDEQYF. The full variable domain, with the rest looked up from reference TRBV5-8 and TRBJ2-7, is EAGVTQSPTHLIKTRGQQATLRCSPISGHTSVYWYQQALGLGLQFLLWYDEGEERNRGNFPPRFSGRQFPNYSSELNVNALELEDSALYLCASSSGNPIFRDEQYFGPGTRLTVT.

As for this clone: Other nucleotide sequences from this sample produce the same CDR3. J is TRBJ1-2 and V is TRBV2, with 7 nucleotides matching TRBD1. CDR3 length: 15 residues. Trimming took 1 base from V and 8 from J; bases not matched to a gene: 10. Germline V gives CDR1 SNHLY, CDR2 FYNNEI. The CDR3, as DNA: TGTGCCAGCAGTGAAGTTTCGGCAGGGGGGCGGGGCTACACCTTC. Translated, it gives CASSEVSAGGRGYTF.

In nucleotides, the CDR3 is TGTGCCAGCAGTTGGGAAACCGACACTGAAGCTTTCTTT. It specifies CASSWETDTEAFF. The chain uses TRBV7-6 and TRBJ1-1; no clear D gene. Germline-derived CDR1 and CDR2 are SGHVS and FNYEAQ. The V gene lost 6 bases and the J gene lost 3 bases, with 11 bases spanning the gap. This CDR3 comprises 13 residues.

This chain joins TRBV9 and TRBJ2-1; perhaps TRBD1 as D (6 bases). The CDR3 extends over 15 amino acids. V dropped 0 bases and J dropped 3 bases, with 10 bases sitting between them. The germline V gene encodes CDR1 SGDLS and CDR2 YYNGEE. CDR3 loop: CASSVAGGHYNEQFF. In DNA form, the CDR3 reads TGTGCCAGCAGCGTAGCTGGGGGCCACTACAATGAGCAGTTCTTC.

The rearrangement joins TRBV28 to TRBJ1-4; no definite D call. The germline V gene encodes CDR1 MDHEN and CDR2 SYDVKM. This CDR3 is built from 13 residues. V shed 3 bases and J shed 4 bases, with 6 bases lying between them. CDR3 coding DNA: TGTGCCAGCAGTTTGAATCTTAATGAAAAACTGTTTTTT. Translating it yields CASSLNLNEKLFF. The variable domain in full, completed from reference TRBV28 and TRBJ1-4, reads DVKVTQSSRYLVKRTGEKVFLECVQDMDHENMFWYRQDPGLGLRLIYFSYDVKMKEKGDIPEGYSVSREKKERFSLILESASTNQTSMYLCASSLNLNEKLFFGSGTQLSVL.

CDR3 region: CASSVGTGEYEQYF. The CDR3 coding sequence is TGTGCCAGCTCCGTAGGGACAGGGGAATACGAGCAGTACTTC. The chain recombines TRBV27 with TRBJ2-7, with 10 bases lining up with TRBD1. V gave up 8 bases and J gave up 4 bases; unmatched junction bases: 8. Germline CDR1 is MNHEY and CDR2 is SMNVEV (reference sequence). The CDR3 sequence is 14 residues long.

The chain joins TRBV9 to TRBJ2-2; D is unresolved. V was trimmed by 4 bases and J by 1 base, leaving 5 bases between them. Germline CDR1 and CDR2: SGDLS and YYNGEE. This CDR3 is 13 amino acids long. The CDR3 reads CASSHQNTGELFF. The CDR3 coding sequence is TGTGCCAGCAGCCATCAGAACACCGGGGAGCTGTTTTTT.

The rearrangement joins TRBV6-5 to TRBJ2-7; D ambiguous. The CDR3 spans 15 residues. In germline, CDR1 is MNHEY, CDR2 SVGAGI. The V and J ends lost 5 bases and 0 bases respectively, with 14 bases between them. The CDR3: CASSQLASSSYEQYF. For the CDR3, the DNA is TGTGCCAGCAGTCAGCTTGCTTCGAGCTCCTACGAGCAGTACTTC.

V and J are TRBV27 and TRBJ2-7; D is perhaps TRBD2 (5 bases). Per the germline V gene, CDR1 is MNHEY and CDR2 is SMNVEV (reference sequence). CDR3 length: 13 amino acids. V was trimmed by 4 bases and J by 0 bases, leaving 7 bases between them. The CDR3 is CASSYSASYEQYF. CDR3 coding DNA: TGTGCCAGCAGTTATAGCGCCTCCTACGAGCAGTACTTC.

The rearrangement uses TRBV7-3 and TRBJ2-7; tentatively, D is TRBD2 (5 bases). Germline V gene data show CDR1 as SGHTA and CDR2 as FQGTGA. This CDR3 has 14 amino acids. Trimming took off 5 bases at V and 0 bases at J, with 11 bases between the two ends. This CDR3 reads CASSPGLSSYEQYF. The DNA for the CDR3 is TGTGCCAGCAGCCCCGGACTGAGCTCCTACGAGCAGTACTTC.

The chain combines TRBV9 with TRBJ2-1; 8 bases align to TRBD2. With 0 bases clipped from V and 9 bases from J, the junction kept 14 bases outside the gene matches. CDR3 length: 17 residues. Germline loops: CDR1 SGDLS, CDR2 YYNGEE. The CDR3 loop reads CASSVANSGAYVGEQFF. As DNA, the CDR3 is TGTGCCAGCAGCGTAGCCAATAGCGGGGCTTATGTAGGTGAGCAGTTCTTC.

The chain recombines TRBV5-8 with TRBJ1-2, with a weak D call TRBD1 (5 bases). The germline V and J ends were trimmed by 1 base and 0 bases, with 10 bases remaining between them. The germline V gene encodes CDR1 SGHTS and CDR2 YDEGEE. The CDR3 has 15 residues. Here the CDR3 reads CASSLWGMTNYGYTF. The CDR3 DNA sequence: TGTGCCAGCAGCTTGTGGGGGATGACTAACTATGGCTACACCTTC.

This chain uses TRBV7-6 with TRBJ1-4; no definite D call. The CDR3 covers 13 residues. Germline V CDR1 and CDR2: SGHVS, FNYEAQ. The V end was cut by 5 bases, the J end by 8 bases, with 12 bases between. In DNA, the CDR3 is TGTGCCAGCAGCCTCCGTGACCCAGAAAAACTGTTTTTT. The encoded protein is CASSLRDPEKLFF. Drawing the rest from reference TRBV7-6 and TRBJ1-4, the complete variable domain is GAGVSQSPRYKVTKRGQDVALRCDPISGHVSLYWYRQALGQGPEFLTYFNYEAQQDKSGLPNDRFSAERPEGSISTLTIQRTEQRDSAMYRCASSLRDPEKLFFGSGTQLSVL.

This clone came up once. This chain connects TRBV11-1 to TRBJ2-3; D possibly corresponds to TRBD1 (5 bases). In germline, CDR1 is SGHAT, CDR2 FQDESV (reference sequence). This CDR3 has 13 amino acids. The V gene lost 5 bases and the J gene lost 3 bases, with 9 bases spanning the gap. CDR3 in amino acids: CASSKRGTDTQYF. In nucleotides, the CDR3 is TGTGCCAGCAGCAAAAGGGGTACAGATACGCAGTATTTT.

The gene calls are TRBV4-3 and TRBJ2-1; 10 nucleotides align to TRBD2. After removal of 1 base from V and 4 bases from J, the junction contained 4 bases not matched to a gene. CDR3 length: 16 residues. Germline CDR1 LGHNA, CDR2 YSLEER. CDR3 nucleotide sequence: TGCGCCAGCAGCCAAGGAAGCGGGAGGGAATACAATGAGCAGTTCTTC. It is translated as CASSQGSGREYNEQFF.

The V gene is TRBV28, the J gene TRBJ1-4, with D hard to call. Trimming took 3 bases from V and 1 from J, leaving 3 bases between them. The CDR3 contains 13 residues. Germline V gene lookup returns CDR1 MDHEN and CDR2 SYDVKM. CDR3 in DNA: TGTGCCAGCAGTTTGATAACTAATGAAAAACTGTTTTTT. It encodes CASSLITNEKLFF.

V gene TRBV2 combines with J gene TRBJ2-7; D is unclear. Between the trimmed V and J ends, which lost 4 bases and 2 bases, there was a span of 12 bases. Per germline, CDR1 SNHLY and CDR2 FYNNEI. This CDR3 spans 14 amino acids. CDR3 in DNA: TGTGCCAGCAGTGGCAGCTTTTCGGCCTACGAGCAGTACTTC. This sequence encodes CASSGSFSAYEQYF.

The gene calls are TRBV14 and TRBJ1-2; perhaps TRBD1 as D (5 bases). CDR1 and CDR2 (germline): SGHDN, FVKESK. V shed 0 bases and J shed 5 bases, with 19 bases lying between them. The CDR3 is made up of 17 amino acids. The CDR3 DNA reads TGTGCCAGCAGCCAAGAAGCCCTTAGACAGCGTATGTATGGCTACACCTTC. Amino acids: CASSQEALRQRMYGYTF.

The chain recombines TRBV27 with TRBJ1-5; the D gene is possibly TRBD1 (6 bases). The CDR3 has 14 residues. The V gene's germline CDR1 is MNHEY and CDR2 SMNVEV (reference sequence). V gave up 2 bases and J gave up 7 bases, with 12 bases separating them. This CDR3 reads CASSLGGAGQPQHF. The DNA of the CDR3 is TGTGCCAGCAGTTTAGGGGGGGCAGGCCAGCCCCAGCATTTT.

The V call is TRBV7-9, the J call TRBJ2-7; D perhaps matches TRBD2 (6 bases). The ends were cut back, 3 bases at V and 0 bases at J, with 15 bases in the middle. CDR1 is SEHNR and CDR2 is FQNEAQ in the germline V gene (reference sequence). The CDR3 length is 16 residues. The CDR3 protein is CASSFAGSGDSYEQYF. In DNA form, the CDR3 reads TGTGCCAGCAGCTTCGCCGGTTCGGGGGACTCCTACGAGCAGTACTTC.

The CDR3 spells CASSNSANTGELFF. The CDR3 coding sequence is TGTGCCAGCAGCAATAGTGCGAACACCGGGGAGCTGTTTTTT. The chain combines TRBV11-3 with TRBJ2-2; D is undetermined. Trimming stripped 5 bases from V and 0 bases from J, with 7 bases between. The CDR3 is 14 amino acids. Germline V gene data show CDR1 as SGHNT and CDR2 as YENEEA.

The rearrangement joins TRBV6-5 to TRBJ1-1; D not resolved. The V gene's germline CDR1 is MNHEY and CDR2 SVGAGI. CDR3 size: 15 residues. The V gene lost 0 bases and the J gene lost 7 bases, with 15 bases spanning the gap. The CDR3: CASSYSTEGGGEAFF. The CDR3 nucleotides are TGTGCCAGCAGTTACTCGACCGAGGGAGGTGGTGAAGCTTTCTTT.

The chain has TRBV6-1 and TRBJ1-1; tentatively, D is TRBD1 (5 bases). The CDR3 runs to 15 residues. Germline loops: CDR1 MNHNS, CDR2 SASEGT. The ends were cut back, 3 bases at V and 2 bases at J, with 13 bases in the middle. The CDR3 loop is CASSDSQTVNTEAFF. Here the CDR3 DNA reads TGTGCCAGCAGTGATAGCCAGACAGTTAACACTGAAGCTTTCTTT.

This sequence joins TRBV7-8 and TRBJ1-5; D perhaps matches TRBD1 (5 bases). CDR1 and CDR2 from the germline V gene are SGHVS and FQNEAQ. V lost 5 bases, J lost 2 bases, and 16 bases lay in between. The CDR3 consists of 16 residues. The CDR3 DNA reads as TGTGCCAGCAGCCTTTCGGGACGATCTGGCAATCAGCCCCAGCATTTT. Its protein is CASSLSGRSGNQPQHF. The full variable domain, with the rest looked up from reference TRBV7-8 and TRBJ1-5, is GAGVSQSPRYKVAKRGQDVALRCDPISGHVSLFWYQQALGQGPEFLTYFQNEAQLDKSGLPSDRFFAERPEGSVSTLKIQRTQQEDSAVYLCASSLSGRSGNQPQHFGDGTRLSIL.

The genes are TRBV5-6 and TRBJ2-7; possibly TRBD1 for D (7 bases). CDR1 SGHDT and CDR2 YYEEEE come from the germline V gene. The CDR3 length is 15 residues. V was clipped by 4 bases and J by 5 bases, with 19 bases between them. CDR3 in amino acids: CASSRQGYGSHEQYF. The CDR3 DNA reads as TGTGCCAGCAGCCGACAGGGCTACGGGAGCCACGAGCAGTACTTC.

Ten or more counts support this clone. This sequence joins TRBV4-3 and TRBJ2-1; 11 bases agree with TRBD2. V lost 0 bases to trimming and J lost 4 bases; unmatched junction nucleotides: 5. CDR1 is LGHNA, CDR2 YSLEER, per germline. The CDR3 covers 17 residues. The CDR3 here is CASSQETGTSGYNEQFF. CDR3 coding DNA: TGCGCCAGCAGCCAAGAAACCGGGACTAGCGGATACAATGAGCAGTTCTTC.

The rearrangement links TRBV6-1 to TRBJ2-7, with D possibly being TRBD2 (6 bases). Between the trimmed V and J ends, which lost 6 bases and 0 bases, there was a span of 15 bases. The CDR3 runs 15 residues. The germline V gene has CDR1 MNHNS and CDR2 SASEGT. The CDR3 sequence: CASSPGSIPSYEQYF. For the CDR3, the DNA is TGTGCCAGCAGCCCCGGGAGCATACCCTCCTACGAGCAGTACTTC.